This T cell receptor (beta chain) was sequenced during a study of cytomegalovirus exposure and HLA in healthy donors (dated 2017 in TCRdb). About the study as a whole: In an earlier analysis of roughly 590 of the donors, roughly 300 Gb of sequence data and some 120 million unique TCR beta sequences from 150 million to 200 million T cells were reported. The study profiled the T cell repertoires of 666 subjects by immunosequencing and related them to cytomegalovirus serostatus. The study aimed to test whether signatures of past pathogen exposure could be identified by cataloging public T cell receptors. Typing coverage differed by locus: A, B, C, DRB1 and DQB1 were typed in roughly 620-630 donors, DQA1 in approximately 520, DPA1 in approximately 600, and DPB1 in 472. In addition to the first cohort of 666 subjects, a separate validation cohort of around 110 different subjects was used. A later genetic analysis used genome-wide SNP genotypes for about 65% of the roughly 670 donors, treating that subset as a discovery cohort. In an earlier analysis of 500 to 650 of the donors, high-throughput TCR beta sequencing was used to judge whether each TCR beta V gene segment behaved as functional or pseudogenic. In a later analysis, previously published TCR beta repertoires from 600 to 850 donors were re-analyzed and high-resolution HLA genotyping was added so that TCR occurrence patterns could be studied. Class I and class II HLA loci were covered by the typing at four-digit resolution. An early release covering around 630 HLA-typed donors comprised about 300 gigabases of sequencing data and 85 million to 100 million unique TCR sequences. Alongside the repertoire data, information on donor age, sex, ethnicity and CMV serostatus was compiled. Rather than drawing on any new phenotypic data, the later analysis identified candidate immune exposures from TCR beta sequences and the way those sequences occurred across donors. Across 300 to 500 genotyped donors of the cohort, an average of 235,054 unique TCR beta nucleotide sequences per donor were sequenced, and about a sixth of those sequences were non-productive. Because of strong linkage in the cohort, five DR-DQ haplotypes were treated as single units for association and clustering. Among the approximately 400 genotyped donors, about 83% belonged to the genetic ancestry cluster associated with self-reported Caucasian donors. Every discovery cohort repertoire had been produced on one sequencing platform. High-throughput TCR immunosequencing, statistical association of individual TCRs with disease status, and machine learning were combined to predict cytomegalovirus infection status.

Trimming leaves V shorter by 6 bases and J shorter by 3 bases, with the junction holding 4 bases beyond the gene matches. The CDR3 runs 13 amino acids, cysteine and phenylalanine included. The entry retains the CDR3 DNA only, 39 bases that are in frame from base 1. Reading the germline V gene gives CDR1 MDHEN and CDR2 SYDVKM. The cohort comprised 710 or so healthy bone marrow donors. At the time of sampling, all cohort members were nominally healthy, though unrecorded immune exposures were likely present. The donor tested CMV seronegative and was one of the 352 seronegative cohort members. A peripheral blood sample was collected from each donor, and TCR beta sequencing was performed on peripheral blood mononuclear cells. Genomic DNA was extracted from the blood cell samples with the Qiagen DNeasy Blood Extraction Kit. The research as a whole found: In a later analysis, several top co-occurrence clusters were reported to appear linked to parvovirus B19, influenza, CMV and Epstein-Barr virus. According to a later analysis, most CMV-associated TCR beta chains appeared to be HLA-restricted, and the HLA associations seemed to be driven largely by CMV exposure. A later analysis associated about 17,000 TCR beta sequences with specific HLA alleles at a false discovery rate of 0.05. In this cohort, only TCR beta chains were sequenced, and detectable features were limited by the absence of alpha or paired-chain data. For the cohort, immune exposure information was limited to CMV serostatus. Compared with the approximately 720-donor mean, donors in an Asian-associated ancestry cluster had fewer N-insertions in productive TCRs, according to a later genetic analysis. Most TCR sequences were seen in very few donors, while some public TCRs were found in many individuals. When HLA alleles, especially DR and DQ, strongly co-occurred, TCR associations were difficult to assign to individual alleles. A total of roughly 160 TCR beta chains were listed by the study as associated with cytomegalovirus. The classifier was reported to diagnose cytomegalovirus status with high specificity and sensitivity in both the original and validation cohorts. In a later analysis, TCR association rates were found to vary across HLA loci, with the most associated TCRs seen for DRB1 alleles and the fewest for HLA-C alleles. Compared with equally common non-associated chains, HLA-associated TCR beta chains in a later analysis were more clonally expanded and had lower generation probabilities. It was suggested by the authors that the approach could potentially be generalized to other disease states and immunological phenotypes. Three of the identified cytomegalovirus-associated TCR beta chains were confirmed in vitro to be specific for cytomegalovirus antigens. Because HLA typing was unavailable for some donors at each locus, only the typed subset was used in association tests. The 87-base-pair reads could not distinguish some IMGT-functional V segments, including TRBV6-2 and TRBV6-3, so those segments were excluded. A group of highly shared sequence variants was considered likely to be a technical artifact of the sequencing pipeline. Linkage disequilibrium might explain the correlated functional status among segregating V segments, but an unknown experimental factor could not be excluded. The presence/absence analyses assumed that sequencing depth was roughly uniform across donors, and that assumption may not be true. In an earlier analysis of roughly 500 of the donors, most TCR beta V segments appeared in productive rearrangements about 87% or about 30% of the time, broadly matching IMGT annotations. Over 15 rarely observed V segments, including chromosome 9 orphons, were excluded from the earlier analysis of several hundred of the donors because counts were too low. A further reported finding was that TCR beta sequences accurately predicted the HLA-A and HLA-B alleles for most subjects in the first cohort. V-gene and J-gene trimming of TCR beta chains was associated with a missense DCLRE1C variant in a later genetic analysis, and the association was replicated in an independent cohort.

A note on this clone: What antigen it recognizes has not been identified. Per-base quality was not reported, and no clone a single base away is much larger than it.

Libraries were prepared through the immunoSEQ multiplex PCR assay. For the multiplex PCR, a mixture combining 60 forward primers for TCR Vbeta segments and 13 reverse primers for TCR Jbeta segments was used. Amplification of the CDR3 region of rearranged TCR beta genes was performed with a multiplex PCR assay on genomic DNA. On the Illumina HiSeq System, the amplified TCR beta libraries were sequenced as 87-base-pair reads. The authors processed their data as follows. A later analysis tallied about 77 million unique TCR beta chains across the approximately 670 repertoires, and about 12 million of those chains were shared by two or more donors. To remove PCR and sequencing errors, raw reads were error-corrected and collapsed into unique sequences using a nearest-neighbor algorithm that merged closely related sequences. Alignment of CDR3 sequences to IMGT reference sequences was used to assign V, D and J gene segments. Each retained sequence needed at least a six-nucleotide match to both a V gene segment and a J gene segment. Rearrangements were classified as productive when the CDR3 lacked stop codons and remained in frame with V and J, and all other rearrangements were classified as non-productive. Following IMGT convention, CDR3 was defined as the stretch from the second conserved V-encoded cysteine to the conserved J-encoded phenylalanine. The earlier analysis of 587 of the donors excluded sequences that lacked an unambiguous match to a single V gene segment. In an earlier analysis of approximately 590 of the donors, a V segment was called functional when productive rearrangements were above 56.7%, and segregating when the standard deviation between donors exceeded 5%. A statistical classification framework was built for diagnosing cytomegalovirus status from the catalog of TCR beta chain sequences. V and J gene assignment, in a later analysis, came from comparing TCR nucleotide sequences with IMGT/GENE-DB human TR gene sequences. Using the TCRdist pipeline, a later analysis assigned CDR3 sequences along with most-parsimonious VDJ recombination scenarios. In a later analysis, each TCR beta chain was defined by its CDR3 amino acid sequence together with its V-gene family, and reads without a unique V-gene family were excluded. In a later analysis, 550 to 650 highly shared, low-generation-probability nucleotide sequences were removed to address suspected cross-contamination and a sequencing artifact. In a later analysis, a clonal expansion index for each public chain was calculated from normalized within-repertoire ranks of inferred template counts. A later analysis computed generation probabilities with a VDJ recombination model fitted to out-of-frame rearrangements, and checked the results against IGoR. A later analysis scored TCR-TCR, TCR-HLA and TCR-CMV co-occurrence with hypergeometric tests, applying a repertoire-size bias correction to TCR pairs. To estimate false discovery rates, a later analysis permuted the HLA or CMV assignments 20 times. A later analysis grouped co-occurring TCRs with DBSCAN, adding TCRdist sequence similarity when clustering within HLA-allele-positive subsets. For co-occurrence clustering, repertoires with fewer than 30,000 or more than 120,000 public chains were excluded, along with five repertoires with anomalous nucleotide sharing. TCRdb's version of the immuneACCESS table is confined to in-frame rearrangements and falls short of the full clone set. An unresolved V gene accounts for under half of the shortfall where checked; the remainder is of unknown origin. V, J and clone size are those of that table, while D and trimming were read from the DNA. This sample has over 150,000 clones in its table, and roughly 79% of those were observed once. Clones ranked in the top ten supply roughly 13% of the sample.

The sequence links TRBV28 to TRBJ1-1; 7 junctional bases match TRBD1. Sequenced material: PBMCs. This TCR was sampled from a woman aged 45 to 65 in good health and CMV-seronegative. The CDR3 here reads CASSRQGYTEAFF. The bases read TGTGCCAGCAGCCGACAGGGATACACTGAAGCTTTCTTT.